This paragraph reports one TCR beta chain. V shed 7 bases and J 5 bases; nucleotides not matched to a gene: 10. Germline assignment: CDR1 SGHTA and CDR2 FQGNSA. CDR3 size: 16 residues. This sample is drawn from a study of blood T cells in healthy people across ages. The authors ran a second PCR of about 6 to 11 cycles using a sample-barcoded 5' primer and a J-beta primer mix. One entry per CDR3 protein results from TCRdb running MiXCR on the 5' RACE reads. The table records 630,000 or so distinct CDR3 sequences, 25% to 35% of them present only once. The sequence was obtained from a woman of 80 years or more in good health. This chain uses TRBV7-2 with TRBJ2-3; 12 nucleotides agree with TRBD2. The sample comprised blood. CDR3 sequence: CASNARLAGAGDTQYF. The CDR3 DNA reads as TGTGCCAGCAACGCTCGACTAGCGGGGGCCGGAGATACGCAGTATTTT.